This T cell receptor beta chain is drawn from a study of identical twins. In every case, the donor was a healthy Caucasian. Trimming removed 4 bases from V and 0 bases from J, with 7 bases in between. The V gene's germline CDR1 is SGHDT and CDR2 YYEEEE. There are 14 residues in the CDR3. On this clonotype: Its antigen is not known.

The study, taken as a whole, reports: Twins' excess sharing was less marked for out-of-frame beta sequences. With abundant cord blood beta clonotypes, insertions were fewer; memory repertoires showed no such pattern.

TCRdb independently ran MiXCR on the 5' RACE reads; one entry per CDR3 protein. This sample has 250,000 or so distinct CDR3 sequences, with 10% to 15% found just once. The sample was also linked to a second study, of yellow fever vaccine responses in identical twins.

The sample taken for sequencing was memory (CD45RO+) T cells sorted from blood. This receptor was identified in a woman in her late teens or twenties in good health. The chain carries TRBV5-6 and TRBJ1-4; D is perhaps TRBD1 (5 bases). CDR3 in DNA: TGTGCCAGCAGCAGGGGAACAACTAATGAAAAACTGTTTTTT. Translation: CASSRGTTNEKLFF.